The clone carrying this T cell receptor (beta chain) was observed a handful of times. 5'RACE with constant-segment primers built TCRalpha and TCRbeta cDNA libraries with UMIs. TCRdb re-derived calls from the 5' RACE reads in MiXCR, one entry per CDR3 protein. This table holds about 130,000 distinct CDR3 sequences, 15% to 20% found once. The data are from a study of T-cell memory formation after mild COVID-19. This receptor was obtained from a man aged 18 to 35 who had mild COVID-19 (a few samples of this study predate the infection). Cell type and time point are not known. Sequenced: PBMCs or a T cell subset sorted from them (not recorded which).

The CDR3 sequence is CASSVSSGTDTQYF. CDR3 DNA: TGTGCCAGCAGTGTAAGTAGCGGCACAGATACGCAGTATTTT. V gene TRBV6-4 combines with J gene TRBJ2-3, with a tentative D call TRBD2 (5 bases). CDR3 length: 14 residues. V was pared by 4 bases and J by 1 base, with 9 bases between. The germline gives CDR1 MRHNA, CDR2 SNTAGT.